This T cell receptor beta chain comes out of a study of cytomegalovirus exposure and HLA in healthy donors. Study observations and caveats: Some V segments (TRBV6-2 and TRBV6-3 among them) were excluded as indistinguishable. Earlier analysis found most TCR beta V segments productive about 87% or about 30% of the time.

This clone appeared a single time. Its antigen is as yet unknown. Germline lookup yields CDR1 SGHRS and CDR2 YFSETQ. Trimming removed 3 bases at V and 0 bases at J, with 10 bases between. CDR3 length equals 14 residues. The PCR made use of 60 Vbeta and 13 Jbeta primers. The protocol was immunoSEQ multiplex PCR, while the TCRdb copy is restricted to in-frame clones and leaves out a portion. The sample shows 90,000 or so clones, approximately 83% of them seen only once. The donors comprised healthy bone marrow donors. The sequence came from a man aged 45-65 years in good health and CMV-seronegative. The specimen was PBMCs. This chain uses TRBV5-1 with TRBJ2-7; no clear D. The CDR3 reads CASSSSASSYEQYF. CDR3 DNA sequence: TGCGCCAGCAGCTCGAGCGCTAGCTCCTACGAGCAGTACTTC. Using reference TRBV5-1 and TRBJ2-7 for the parts outside the CDR3, the full variable domain is KAGVTQTPRYLIKTRGQQVTLSCSPISGHRSVSWYQQTPGQGLQFLFEYFSETQRNKGNFPGRFSGRQFSNSRSEMNVSTLELGDSALYLCASSSSASSYEQYFGPGTRLTVT.